The 6 T cell receptor beta chains below all came from one sample that was sequenced in a study of control samples from healthy donors and cancer patients. Produced via immunoSEQ multiplex PCR; TCRdb's table is partial and in-frame only. The sample records some 150,000 clones, roughly 94% being singletons. Sequenced material: PBMCs. These receptors came from a man between 60 and 70 years old with colorectal cancer.

The rearrangement joins TRBV10-3 to TRBJ2-1; D unresolved. Germline-derived CDR1 and CDR2 are ENHRY and SYGVKD. The CDR3 consists of 14 residues. The germline V and J ends were trimmed by 2 bases and 6 bases, with 11 bases remaining between them. The DNA of the CDR3 is TGTGCCATCAGTGAGCGTACTCAGCTCAATGAGCAGTTCTTC. Protein: CAISERTQLNEQFF.

The chain employs TRBV7-2 and TRBJ2-7; 9 nucleotides align to TRBD1. The CDR3 has 15 residues. Trimming at V came to 5 bases and at J to 2 bases, leaving 7 bases not matched to a gene. Germline values: CDR1 SGHTA, CDR2 FQGNSA. The CDR3 DNA sequence: TGTGCCAGCAGCAAAACCGGGACAGGGACCTACGAGCAGTACTTC. It encodes CASSKTGTGTYEQYF.

This chain uses TRBV6-1 with TRBJ2-7, with TRBD1 identical over 9 bases. This CDR3 has 13 residues. The germline V gene encodes CDR1 MNHNS and CDR2 SASEGT. The V and J ends lost 2 bases and 7 bases, in that order; junction bases with no gene match: 3. For the CDR3, the DNA is TGTGCCAGCAGTGAACGGGACAGGGCGGAGCAGTACTTC. Translated, it gives CASSERDRAEQYF.

The V gene is TRBV3-1 (or the pseudogene TRBV3-2), the J gene TRBJ2-3; the match to TRBD2 covers 7 bases. From germline, CDR1 is LGHDT and CDR2 YNNKEL (reference sequence). The V gene end was trimmed by 5 bases and the J gene end by 6 bases; junction bases not matched to a gene: 11. The CDR3 loop spans 15 amino acids. The CDR3 spells CASSAGQGGVDTQYF. The CDR3 DNA is TGTGCCAGCAGCGCCGGGCAGGGAGGGGTGGATACGCAGTATTTT.

The chain recombines TRBV7-9 with TRBJ2-6, with 8 bases fitting TRBD1. This CDR3 is built from 19 residues. CDR1 and CDR2 from the germline V gene are SEHNR and FQNEAQ (reference sequence). The V gene end was trimmed by 1 base and the J gene end by 0 bases; junction bases not matched to a gene: 8. CDR3 residues: CASSLGSGQGGSGANVLTF. The CDR3 nucleotides read TGTGCCAGCAGCTTAGGGTCAGGACAGGGTGGCTCTGGGGCCAACGTCCTGACTTTC.

The genes are TRBV9 and TRBJ2-7, with TRBD1 matching 10 bases. From germline, CDR1 is SGDLS and CDR2 YYNGEE. V lost 0 bases and J lost 3; bases outside the gene matches: 3. There are 15 residues in the CDR3. The CDR3 DNA follows: TGTGCCAGCAGCGTAGGGGACAGGGGTTTCTACGAGCAGTACTTC. Amino acid sequence: CASSVGDRGFYEQYF.